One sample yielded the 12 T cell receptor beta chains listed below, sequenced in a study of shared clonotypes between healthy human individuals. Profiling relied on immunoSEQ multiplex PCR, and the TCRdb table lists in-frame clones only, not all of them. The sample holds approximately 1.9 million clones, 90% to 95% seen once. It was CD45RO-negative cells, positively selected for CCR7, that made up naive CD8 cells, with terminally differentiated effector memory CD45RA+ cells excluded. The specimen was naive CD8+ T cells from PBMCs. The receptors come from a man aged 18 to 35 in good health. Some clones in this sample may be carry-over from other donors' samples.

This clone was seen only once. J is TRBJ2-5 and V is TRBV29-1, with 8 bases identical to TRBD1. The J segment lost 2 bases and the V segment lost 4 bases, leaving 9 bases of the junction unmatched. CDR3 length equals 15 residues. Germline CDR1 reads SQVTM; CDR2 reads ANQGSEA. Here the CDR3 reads CSVVSPGTGQETQYF. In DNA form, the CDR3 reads TGCAGCGTTGTCAGTCCCGGGACAGGTCAAGAGACCCAGTACTTC.

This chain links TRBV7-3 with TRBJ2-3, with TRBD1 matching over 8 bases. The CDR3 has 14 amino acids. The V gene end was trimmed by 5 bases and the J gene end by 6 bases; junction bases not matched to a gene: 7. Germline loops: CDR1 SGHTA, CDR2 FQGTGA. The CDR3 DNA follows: TGTGCCAGCAGCCACCGGGACAGGCCGGATACGCAGTATTTT. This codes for CASSHRDRPDTQYF.

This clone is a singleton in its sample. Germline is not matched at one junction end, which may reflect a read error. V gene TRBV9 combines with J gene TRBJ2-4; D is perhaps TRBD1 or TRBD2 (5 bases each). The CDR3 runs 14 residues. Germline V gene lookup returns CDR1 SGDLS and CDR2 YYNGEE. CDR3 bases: TGTGCCAGCAGCGTAGGGGGGTCCAAAGACATTCAGTACTTC. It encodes CASSVGGSKDIQYF.

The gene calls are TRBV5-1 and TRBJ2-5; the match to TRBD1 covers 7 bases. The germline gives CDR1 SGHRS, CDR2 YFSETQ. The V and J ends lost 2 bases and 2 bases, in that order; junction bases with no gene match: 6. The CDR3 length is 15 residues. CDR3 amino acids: CASSFFRDRQETQYF. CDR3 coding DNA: TGCGCCAGCAGCTTCTTCCGGGACAGACAAGAGACCCAGTACTTC.

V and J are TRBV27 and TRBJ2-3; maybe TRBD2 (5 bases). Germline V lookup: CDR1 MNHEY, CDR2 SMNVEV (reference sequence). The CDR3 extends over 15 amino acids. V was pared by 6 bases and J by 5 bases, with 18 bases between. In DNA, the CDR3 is TGTGCCAGCAGCCTTGGGCAGCGGAGCCTAGATACGCAGTATTTT. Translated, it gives CASSLGQRSLDTQYF.

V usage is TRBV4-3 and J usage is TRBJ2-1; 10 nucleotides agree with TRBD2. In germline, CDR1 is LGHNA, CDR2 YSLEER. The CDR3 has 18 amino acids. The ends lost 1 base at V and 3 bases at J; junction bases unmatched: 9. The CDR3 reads CASSQALGLAAFYNEQFF. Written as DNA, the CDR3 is TGCGCCAGCAGCCAAGCACTCGGACTAGCGGCCTTCTACAATGAGCAGTTCTTC.

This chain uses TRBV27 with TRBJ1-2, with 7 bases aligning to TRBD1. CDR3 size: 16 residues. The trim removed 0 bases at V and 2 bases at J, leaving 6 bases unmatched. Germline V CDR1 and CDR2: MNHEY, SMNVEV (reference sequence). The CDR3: CASSLSTGTVNYGYTF. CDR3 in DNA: TGTGCCAGCAGTTTATCGACCGGGACAGTAAACTATGGCTACACCTTC.

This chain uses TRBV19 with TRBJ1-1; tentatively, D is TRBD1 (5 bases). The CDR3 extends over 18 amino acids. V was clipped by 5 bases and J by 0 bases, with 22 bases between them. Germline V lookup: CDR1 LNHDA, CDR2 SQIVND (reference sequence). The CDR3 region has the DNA TGTGCCAGTAGTCGTCGGGACGGATTAACAGGATTGAACACTGAAGCTTTCTTT. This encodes CASSRRDGLTGLNTEAFF.

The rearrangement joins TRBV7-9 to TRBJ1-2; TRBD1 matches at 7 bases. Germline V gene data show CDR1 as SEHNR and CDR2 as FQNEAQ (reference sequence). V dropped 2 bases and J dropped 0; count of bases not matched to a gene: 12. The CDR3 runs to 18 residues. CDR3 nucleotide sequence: TGTGCCAGCAGCTTAAAAATGGCACAGGGGCCACCTAACTATGGCTACACCTTC. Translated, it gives CASSLKMAQGPPNYGYTF.

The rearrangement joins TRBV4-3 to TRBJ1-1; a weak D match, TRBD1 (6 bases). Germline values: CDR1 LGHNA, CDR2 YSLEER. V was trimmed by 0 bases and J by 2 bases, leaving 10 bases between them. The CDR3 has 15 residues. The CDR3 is CASSQDWDTNTEAFF. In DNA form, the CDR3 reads TGCGCCAGCAGCCAAGATTGGGACACTAACACTGAAGCTTTCTTT.

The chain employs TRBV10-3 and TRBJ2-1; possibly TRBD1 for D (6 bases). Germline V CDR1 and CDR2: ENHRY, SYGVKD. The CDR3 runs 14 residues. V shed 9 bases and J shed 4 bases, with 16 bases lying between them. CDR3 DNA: TGTGCCATACAGGGTGGAGGCGCATACAATGAGCAGTTCTTC. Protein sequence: CAIQGGGAYNEQFF.

The CDR3: CASSLEGGLGGRGIQYF. In nucleotides, the CDR3 is TGTGCCAGCAGCTTAGAAGGTGGTTTGGGGGGGAGAGGCATTCAGTACTTC. The chain uses TRBV11-2 and TRBJ2-4; 7 bases match TRBD2. Trimming at V came to 0 bases and at J to 9 bases, leaving 14 bases not matched to a gene. This CDR3 region has 17 residues. Per the germline V gene, CDR1 is SGHAT and CDR2 is FQNNGV.